Following are 3 T cell receptor beta chains from one sample sequenced in a study of blood T cells in healthy people across ages. Next came a second PCR, run for about 6 to 11 cycles, which used a sample-barcoded 5' primer along with a J-beta primer mix. TCRdb reprocessed the 5' RACE reads via MiXCR and lists one record per CDR3 protein. The sample has about 1.5 million distinct CDR3 sequences, less than 45% seen once; the top ten hold more than 4%. Sequencing used blood. The source of these receptors is a woman aged 18 to 35 in good health.

This clonotype was counted a few times. The chain has TRBV27 and TRBJ2-1; 14 positions match TRBD2. V trimming: 1 base; J trimming: 4 bases; junction bases outside the gene matches: 9. The CDR3 is 19 residues long. Germline V gene data show CDR1 as MNHEY and CDR2 as SMNVEV (reference sequence). This CDR3 reads CASSLWGGTSGGLYNEQFF. DNA for the CDR3: TGTGCCAGCAGTTTATGGGGAGGGACTAGCGGGGGACTATACAATGAGCAGTTCTTC.

This clonotype was seen more than once but under ten times. The CDR3 sequence: CASSFRSSLLDTQYF. The CDR3 bases are TGTGCCAGCAGTTTCCGGAGCTCGCTTTTAGATACGCAGTATTTT. The chain combines TRBV12-3 or TRBV12-4 with TRBJ2-3; no firm D call. Trimming took 3 bases from V and 5 from J, leaving 15 bases between them. The CDR3 covers 15 residues.

This clonotype was counted many times. V usage is TRBV6-1 and J usage is TRBJ2-1; the D gene is possibly TRBD2 (6 bases). The CDR3 has 15 residues. V gave up 1 base and J gave up 4 bases, with 11 bases separating them. The germline V gene has CDR1 MNHNS and CDR2 SASEGT. Here the CDR3 reads CASSEEGGTYNEQFF. The CDR3 coding sequence is TGTGCCAGCAGTGAAGAGGGCGGGACTTACAATGAGCAGTTCTTC.